Presented here are 24 T cell receptor beta chains from one specimen sequenced in a study of vaccination effects on CD4 cells after COVID-19. Prior to sequencing, the ViraFEST assay stimulated PBMC with viral peptide pools, which expanded the antigen-specific CD4+ T cells. It was after nine to eleven days of culture that CD4+ T cells were isolated. Infection dated between March and December 2020, before the Alpha, Beta and Delta variants reached the United States. Here immunoSEQ multiplex PCR was the method, and the copy in TCRdb shows in-frame clones only, minus some. Of 30,000 to 45,000 clones in the sample, around two thirds were seen once. No antigens are known for them. The material sequenced was CD4+ T cells from PBMCs cultured with HCoV-NL63 spike peptides, taken before COVID-19 vaccination. The receptors come from a human donor who had a prior SARS-CoV-2 infection.

This chain links TRBV10-3 with TRBJ2-1; 15 positions match TRBD2. Germline CDR1 reads ENHRY; CDR2 reads SYGVKD. CDR3 length: 17 amino acids. V was pared by 6 bases and J by 2 bases, with 5 bases of the junction left unmatched. CDR3: CAISAGTSGGTYNEQFF. CDR3 DNA sequence: TGTGCCATCAGCGCAGGGACTAGCGGGGGGACCTACAATGAGCAGTTCTTC.

The V and J genes are TRBV4-1 and TRBJ2-1; D is ambiguous. Germline values: CDR1 MGHRA, CDR2 YSYEKL. This CDR3 is 16 amino acids long. V gave up 1 base and J gave up 0 bases, with 10 bases separating them. CDR3 loop: CASSQVDLISYNEQFF. The CDR3 nucleotides are TGCGCCAGCAGCCAAGTTGATTTGATCTCCTACAATGAGCAGTTCTTC.

This sequence joins TRBV7-3 and TRBJ1-6; D is uncertain. This CDR3 comprises 13 residues. Trimming left V 3 bases short and J 8 bases short, with 8 bases between. The germline V gene encodes CDR1 SGHTA and CDR2 FQGTGA. Here the CDR3 DNA reads TGTGCCAGCAGCTTCCAAGTCGATTCACCCCTCCACTTT. Its translation is CASSFQVDSPLHF.

The CDR3 reads CASSQEFGITEAFF. For the CDR3, the DNA is TGCGCCAGCAGCCAAGAGTTCGGGATCACTGAAGCTTTCTTT. This chain connects TRBV4-1 to TRBJ1-1, with no clear D. Germline V CDR1 and CDR2: MGHRA, YSYEKL. The CDR3 extends over 14 amino acids. Trimming removed 0 bases at V and 4 bases at J, with 9 bases between.

This clone was recorded once. The chain is built from TRBV19 and TRBJ1-5; 8 bases match TRBD1. Germline loops: CDR1 LNHDA, CDR2 SQIVND (reference sequence). The length of the CDR3 is 18 residues. V lost 6 bases to trimming and J lost 5 bases; unmatched junction nucleotides: 18. CDR3 sequence: CASRRGQGVGGLDQPQHF. The CDR3 DNA is TGTGCCAGTAGGCGCGGACAGGGAGTGGGGGGGCTGGATCAGCCCCAGCATTTT. The whole variable domain, remainder taken from reference TRBV19 and TRBJ1-5, is DGGITQSPKYLFRKEGQNVTLSCEQNLNHDAMYWYRQDPGQGLRLIYYSQIVNDFQKGDIAEGYSVSREKKESFPLTVTSAQKNPTAFYLCASRRGQGVGGLDQPQHFGDGTRLSIL.

This clone was observed once. The rearrangement joins TRBV7-8 to TRBJ2-7; 10 bases agree with TRBD1. Germline trimming cut 5 bases from V and 1 base from J; bases unmatched to any gene: 11. This CDR3 comprises 17 residues. Germline assignment: CDR1 SGHVS and CDR2 FQNEAQ. CDR3 sequence: CASSVSYRDRGSYEQYF. CDR3 DNA sequence: TGTGCCAGCAGCGTTAGTTACCGGGACAGGGGTTCCTACGAGCAGTACTTC.

The J gene is TRBJ1-6, the V gene TRBV12-3 or TRBV12-4; maybe TRBD1 (5 bases). The CDR3 has 13 residues. The V and J ends lost 2 bases and 14 bases respectively, with 13 bases between them. CDR3 residues: CASSLLGGWTLHF. The CDR3 nucleotides are TGTGCCAGCAGTTTATTGGGGGGATGGACCCTCCACTTT.

This clone was detected once. The chain couples TRBV24-1 to TRBJ1-2; no firm D call. In germline, CDR1 is KGHDR, CDR2 SFDVKD. The CDR3 covers 9 residues. The ends were cut back, 4 bases at V and 14 bases at J, with 7 bases in the middle. The CDR3 DNA sequence: TGTGCCACCAGTGACGCGCGGACCTTC. Translated, it gives CATSDARTF.

V is TRBV7-3 and J is TRBJ2-3, with D maybe TRBD2 (5 bases). Trimming shortened V by 4 bases and J by 7 bases, and 12 bases separated the two germline ends. The CDR3 is made up of 13 amino acids. Germline V gene data show CDR1 as SGHTA and CDR2 as FQGTGA. DNA of the CDR3: TGTGCCAGCAGCTCCCCGGACTCCTATACGCAGTATTTT. It is translated as CASSSPDSYTQYF.

The V and J genes are TRBV6-2 or TRBV6-3 and TRBJ2-7; D call uncertain. With 6 bases removed from V and 2 bases from J, the gap between germline ends came to 11 bases. The CDR3 is 13 amino acids. The germline V gene encodes CDR1 MNHEY and CDR2 SVGEGT. The DNA of the CDR3 is TGTGCCAGCAGCCTCCTCCCGGCCTACGAGCAGTACTTC. The encoded protein is CASSLLPAYEQYF.

About this clone: At one of its ends the junction is not consistent with the germline gene, which may arise from a read error. J is TRBJ2-4 and V is TRBV7-2; perhaps TRBD1 as D (6 bases). The germline gives CDR1 SGHTA, CDR2 FQGNSA. The CDR3 has 14 residues. CDR3 amino acids: CASSSGTHLTTRDF. CDR3 nucleotides: TGTGCCAGCAGCTCCGGGACACACCTTACGACAAGGGACTTC.

The CDR3 loop is CAIAFPQTNEQFF. In nucleotides, the CDR3 is TGTGCCATCGCCTTTCCCCAAACCAATGAGCAGTTCTTC. This chain connects TRBV10-3 to TRBJ2-1; D unresolved. Looked up from germline, CDR1 is ENHRY and CDR2 is SYGVKD. V dropped 8 bases and J dropped 6 bases, with 14 bases sitting between them. There are 13 residues in the CDR3.

The chain couples TRBV7-2 to TRBJ2-3, with TRBD2 matching over 10 bases. This CDR3 has 14 residues. Germline CDR1 and CDR2: SGHTA and FQGNSA. J gave up 6 bases and V 4 bases, and 4 bases lay outside the gene matches. DNA for the CDR3: TGTGCCAGCAGCTCCAGCGGGAGGGAGGATACGCAGTATTTT. Translation gives CASSSSGREDTQYF.

This chain joins TRBV5-6 and TRBJ1-2; no clear D. Trimming took 2 bases from V and 3 from J, leaving 20 bases between them. The CDR3 loop spans 17 amino acids. CDR1 and CDR2 from the germline V gene are SGHDT and YYEEEE. The CDR3: CASSFLKLQAGHYGYTF. The CDR3 DNA is TGTGCCAGCAGCTTTCTTAAGCTCCAGGCGGGTCACTATGGCTACACCTTC.

This clone has more than one count but fewer than ten. The chain joins TRBV6-4 to TRBJ1-1; TRBD1 matches at 7 bases. Per germline, CDR1 MRHNA and CDR2 SNTAGT. This CDR3 comprises 14 residues. Losses at the gene ends were 6 bases for V and 7 bases for J; bases not matched to a gene: 11. CDR3 nucleotide sequence: TGTGCCAGCAGGATGACAGGGCTGCACGATGAAGCTTTCTTT. Amino acid sequence: CASRMTGLHDEAFF.

This chain connects TRBV9 to TRBJ1-3; 9 nucleotides agree with TRBD1. The CDR3 is 15 residues long. Trimming removed 3 bases from V and 8 bases from J; junction bases left unmatched: 9. Germline V gives CDR1 SGDLS, CDR2 YYNGEE. The DNA for the CDR3 is TGTGCCAGCAGCGGATACAGGGGGCGAGGCGACACCATATATTTT. As protein: CASSGYRGRGDTIYF.

CDR3 sequence (DNA): TGTGCCAGCAGTGATTGGGCCAATCCGTTCTTC. It encodes CASSDWANPFF. The chain employs TRBV6-1 and TRBJ2-1; D is unresolved. The germline V and J ends were trimmed by 3 bases and 15 bases, with 12 bases remaining between them. Germline V lookup: CDR1 MNHNS, CDR2 SASEGT. The CDR3 loop spans 11 amino acids.

This clone was detected a few times. This chain joins TRBV5-4 and TRBJ1-1, with a weak D call TRBD1 (5 bases). Germline CDR1 is SGHNT and CDR2 is YYREEE (reference sequence). V was trimmed by 1 base and J by 4 bases, leaving 11 bases between them. The CDR3 spans 14 residues. This chain's CDR3 is CASSLQGVVTEAFF. In DNA, the CDR3 is TGTGCCAGCAGCTTGCAAGGGGTTGTCACTGAAGCTTTCTTT. The variable domain in full, completed from reference TRBV5-4 and TRBJ1-1, reads ETGVTQSPTHLIKTRGQQVTLRCSSQSGHNTVSWYQQALGQGPQFIFQYYREEENGRGNFPPRFSGLQFPNYSSELNVNALELDDSALYLCASSLQGVVTEAFFGQGTRLTVV.

The V call is TRBV5-4, the J call TRBJ1-4; no definite D call. V lost 2 bases, J lost 0 bases, and 11 bases lay in between. The CDR3 extends over 16 amino acids. Germline lookup yields CDR1 SGHNT and CDR2 YYREEE (reference sequence). The CDR3 DNA reads as TGTGCCAGCAGCTTTGACCCGTTAGCAACTAATGAAAAACTGTTTTTT. Encoded protein: CASSFDPLATNEKLFF.

V is TRBV6-6 and J is TRBJ1-1; no firm D call. V lost 1 base to trimming and J lost 7 bases, with 13 bases between them. CDR3 length: 14 amino acids. CDR1 is MNHNY and CDR2 is SVGAGI in the germline V gene (reference sequence). DNA for the CDR3: TGTGCCAGCAGTTACTTAAACCCTTCTTATGAAGCTTTCTTT. It translates to CASSYLNPSYEAFF.

This sequence joins TRBV21-1 and TRBJ2-7; the table's D call of TRBD2 was not tested on the DNA. TRBV21-1 is described as a pseudogene. This CDR3 region has 17 residues. The CDR3 DNA follows: TGTGCCAGCAGCAAAGGAAGTCGGGGAAAGACGCGGTACGAGCAGTACTTC. This encodes CASSKGSRGKTRYEQYF.

The CDR3 region is CASSLQPRGANQPQHF. Here the CDR3 DNA reads TGCGCCAGCAGCCTCCAACCCCGGGGTGCCAATCAGCCCCAGCATTTT. The chain carries TRBV5-1 and TRBJ1-5; D gene uncertain. The CDR3 spans 16 residues. CDR1 is SGHRS and CDR2 is YFSETQ in the germline V gene. V gave up 4 bases and J gave up 3 bases, with 17 bases separating them. The full variable domain, completed using reference TRBV5-1 and TRBJ1-5, is KAGVTQTPRYLIKTRGQQVTLSCSPISGHRSVSWYQQTPGQGLQFLFEYFSETQRNKGNFPGRFSGRQFSNSRSEMNVSTLELGDSALYLCASSLQPRGANQPQHFGDGTRLSIL.

The chain is built from TRBV7-9 and TRBJ2-1; 11 bases line up with TRBD2. The length of the CDR3 is 18 residues. CDR1 and CDR2 (germline): SEHNR, FQNEAQ (reference sequence). V lost 3 bases to trimming and J lost 5 bases; unmatched junction nucleotides: 12. Here the CDR3 DNA reads TGTGCCAGCAGCTTTTCTGTTACTAGCGGGAGTGAAAACAATGAGCAGTTCTTC. Amino acids: CASSFSVTSGSENNEQFF. The full variable domain, rest sourced from reference TRBV7-9 and TRBJ2-1, is DTGVSQNPRHKITKRGQNVTFRCDPISEHNRLYWYRQTLGQGPEFLTYFQNEAQLEKSRLLSDRFSAERPKGSFSTLEIQRTEQGDSAMYLCASSFSVTSGSENNEQFFGPGTRLTVL.

The rearrangement joins TRBV4-1 to TRBJ1-2; 10 bases are a match to TRBD1. J was trimmed by 2 bases and V by 0 bases; bases with no gene match: 9. The CDR3 spans 18 residues. Germline V lookup: CDR1 MGHRA, CDR2 YSYEKL. The CDR3 coding sequence is TGCGCCAGCAGCCAAGATTTTAGTTCGGACAGGGGGAACTATGGCTACACCTTC. Protein sequence: CASSQDFSSDRGNYGYTF.